The 8 T cell receptor beta chains listed next were all sequenced from one sample in a study of T-cell reconstitution after alpha-beta-depleted transplantation in children. Unique molecular identifiers were used in preparing the TCRbeta library. TCRdb reprocessed the PCR reads with MiXCR, giving one entry per CDR3 protein. The table includes fewer than 550,000 distinct CDR3 sequences, around 10% detected once. Sequenced here: PBMCs, mostly from graft donor cells, sampled 180 days after TCRalphabeta/CD19-depleted stem cell transplant. Source of these receptors: a female patient aged 2 to 10 who had a stem cell transplant for aplastic anemia, so the T cells may come from the graft donor.

This clonotype was seen a few times. The chain couples TRBV4-1 to TRBJ2-1, with D tentatively TRBD2 (5 bases). Deletions cut 3 bases from V and 2 bases from J, with 14 bases between. CDR1 MGHRA and CDR2 YSYEKL come from the germline V gene. CDR3 size: 16 residues. CDR3 amino acids: CASSQERRPPYNEQFF. The CDR3 region has the DNA TGCGCCAGCAGCCAGGAGCGGAGGCCCCCCTACAATGAGCAGTTCTTC.

This clonotype occurred a few times. The rearrangement links TRBV12-3 or TRBV12-4 to TRBJ1-5; TRBD1 is a possible D gene (5 bases). The CDR3 extends over 15 amino acids. V lost 8 bases and J 0 bases, leaving 14 bases between the germline ends. The DNA for the CDR3 is TGTGCCAGCTTGAGTGGGACCGCTAGCAATCAGCCCCAGCATTTT. Translation: CASLSGTASNQPQHF.

The rearrangement joins TRBV12-3 or TRBV12-4 to TRBJ2-1; TRBD2 matches at 10 bases. V was clipped by 3 bases and J by 5 bases; unmatched bases: 4. The CDR3 spans 15 residues. The CDR3 nucleotides are TGTGCCAGCAGTTTCGGCGGGACTAGCGACAATGAGCAGTTCTTC. The encoded protein is CASSFGGTSDNEQFF.

V usage is TRBV6-2 or TRBV6-3 and J usage is TRBJ1-5; tentative D call: TRBD1 (5 bases). The V and J ends lost 4 bases and 5 bases respectively, with 9 bases between them. CDR3 length: 13 amino acids. The germline V gene encodes CDR1 MNHEY and CDR2 SVGEGT. DNA of the CDR3: TGTGCCAGCAGTTGGCAGGGATATCAGCCCCAGCATTTT. It is translated as CASSWQGYQPQHF.

V and J are TRBV21-1 and TRBJ2-1; whether TRBD1, the table's D call, matches the DNA was not checked. TRBV21-1 is a recognized pseudogene. CDR3 length equals 16 residues. CDR3 bases: TGTGCCAGCAGCAAAGGGGCGGGAGGCTACTACAATGAGCAGTTCTTC. Its translation is CASSKGAGGYYNEQFF.

The chain's CDR3 is CASSSRDLMAEQYF. The CDR3 region has the DNA TGTGCCAGCAGCTCCCGGGACTTGATGGCCGAGCAGTACTTC. The V call is TRBV11-3, the J call TRBJ2-7; D possibly corresponds to TRBD2 (6 bases). Trimming cost V 4 bases and J 6 bases, with 16 bases left between them. Germline V gene sequence: CDR1 SGHNT, CDR2 YENEEA. CDR3 size: 14 residues.

This chain links TRBV4-3 with TRBJ1-2, with 10 bases identical to TRBD1. V trimming: 5 bases; J trimming: 6 bases; junction bases outside the gene matches: 9. This CDR3 has 15 amino acids. Germline values: CDR1 LGHNA, CDR2 YSLEER. CDR3 region: CASSGPGQGRNGYTF. The CDR3 DNA reads as TGCGCCAGCAGCGGGCCGGGACAGGGGAGAAATGGCTACACCTTC.

The chain joins TRBV19 to TRBJ2-1; unclear D gene. V dropped 5 bases and J dropped 0 bases, with 11 bases sitting between them. Germline CDR1 reads LNHDA; CDR2 reads SQIVND (reference sequence). This CDR3 has 15 amino acids. CDR3 nucleotide sequence: TGTGCCAGTAGTCGCGGAATAAGCTCCTACAATGAGCAGTTCTTC. As protein: CASSRGISSYNEQFF.